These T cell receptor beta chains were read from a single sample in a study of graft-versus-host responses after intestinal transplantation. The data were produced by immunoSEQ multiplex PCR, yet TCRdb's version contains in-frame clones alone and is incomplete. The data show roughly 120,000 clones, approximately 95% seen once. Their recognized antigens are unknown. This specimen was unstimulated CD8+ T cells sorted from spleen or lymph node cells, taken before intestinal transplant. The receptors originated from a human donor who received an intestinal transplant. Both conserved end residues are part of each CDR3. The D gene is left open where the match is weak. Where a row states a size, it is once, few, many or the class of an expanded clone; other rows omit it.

CDR3aa: CASSFRGRSSYNEQFF
CDR3nt: TGCGCCAGCAGCTTTCGCGGCCGAAGCTCCTACAATGAGCAGTTCTTC
j_gene: TRBJ2-1
d_gene: -
v_gene: TRBV5-1
abundance: -

CDR3aa: CAGRGELNNEQFF
CDR3nt: TGTGCCGGTAGAGGGGAGCTTAACAATGAGCAGTTCTTC
j_gene: TRBJ2-1
d_gene: -
v_gene: TRBV30
abundance: -

CDR3aa: CASSLGSYNEQFF
CDR3nt: TGTGCCAGCAGCTTAGGTTCTTACAATGAGCAGTTCTTC
j_gene: TRBJ2-1
d_gene: -
v_gene: TRBV11-3
abundance: -

CDR3aa: CASFKTSGYYEQYF
CDR3nt: TGTGCCAGTTTCAAGACTAGCGGATACTACGAGCAGTACTTC
j_gene: TRBJ2-7
d_gene: TRBD2
v_gene: TRBV6-1
abundance: -

CDR3aa: CASSLEASPFLSSYNEQFF
CDR3nt: TGCGCCAGCAGTTTGGAGGCCTCCCCCTTCTTGAGCTCCTACAATGAGCAGTTCTTC
j_gene: TRBJ2-1
d_gene: -
v_gene: TRBV27
abundance: -

CDR3aa: CASSNFQGQFF
CDR3nt: TGTGCCAGTAGTAATTTCCAGGGACAGTTCTTC
j_gene: TRBJ2-1
d_gene: -
v_gene: TRBV19
abundance: -

CDR3aa: CASSYTGTEMYEQYF
CDR3nt: TGTGCCAGTAGTTATACCGGGACAGAAATGTACGAGCAGTACTTC
j_gene: TRBJ2-7
d_gene: TRBD1
v_gene: TRBV19
abundance: -

CDR3aa: CASSLLGAEAFF
CDR3nt: TGCGCCAGCAGCCTCCTGGGGGCTGAAGCTTTCTTT
j_gene: TRBJ1-1
d_gene: -
v_gene: TRBV4-3
abundance: -

CDR3aa: CASSSPGQDTEAFF
CDR3nt: TGTGCCAGCAGCTCCCCGGGACAAGACACTGAAGCTTTCTTT
j_gene: TRBJ1-1
d_gene: -
v_gene: TRBV7-9
abundance: -

CDR3aa: CASSFGTSGITDTQYF
CDR3nt: TGTGCCAGCAGCTTCGGAACTAGCGGAATCACAGATACGCAGTATTTT
j_gene: TRBJ2-3
d_gene: TRBD2
v_gene: TRBV5-4
abundance: once

CDR3aa: CASSQENGGGTNVLTF
CDR3nt: TGTGCCAGCAGCCAAGAAAACGGGGGGGGCACCAACGTCCTGACTTTC
j_gene: TRBJ2-6
d_gene: TRBD2
v_gene: TRBV14
abundance: -

CDR3aa: CASSYGVTEAFF
CDR3nt: TGTGCCAGCAGTTACGGGGTCACTGAAGCTTTCTTT
j_gene: TRBJ1-1
d_gene: -
v_gene: TRBV6-5
abundance: -

CDR3aa: CASSGLQGNEQYF
CDR3nt: TGTGCCAGCAGCGGATTACAGGGGAACGAGCAGTACTTC
j_gene: TRBJ2-7
d_gene: TRBD1
v_gene: TRBV9
abundance: -

CDR3aa: CSAPGVSDNEQFF
CDR3nt: TGCAGCGCCCCAGGGGTGTCGGACAATGAGCAGTTCTTC
j_gene: TRBJ2-1
d_gene: -
v_gene: TRBV29-1
abundance: -

CDR3aa: CASSFGPDTYEQYF
CDR3nt: TGTGCCAGCAGCTTCGGCCCCGACACCTACGAGCAGTACTTC
j_gene: TRBJ2-7
d_gene: -
v_gene: TRBV11-2
abundance: -

CDR3aa: CASSSLTGTRGTYEQYF
CDR3nt: TGTGCCAGCAGCTCCCTTACCGGGACTAGGGGTACCTACGAGCAGTACTTC
j_gene: TRBJ2-7
d_gene: TRBD2
v_gene: TRBV4-2
abundance: -

CDR3aa: CASSPTEGGEQFF
CDR3nt: TGTGCCAGCAGCCCTACCGAGGGAGGTGAGCAGTTCTTC
j_gene: TRBJ2-1
d_gene: -
v_gene: TRBV14
abundance: -

CDR3aa: CASSLPRGTYEQYF
CDR3nt: TGTGCCAGCAGTCTCCCCAGAGGAACCTACGAGCAGTACTTC
j_gene: TRBJ2-7
d_gene: -
v_gene: TRBV28
abundance: -

CDR3aa: CASSFGRPLHF
CDR3nt: TGTGCCAGCAGTTTCGGCAGACCCCTCCACTTT
j_gene: TRBJ1-6
d_gene: -
v_gene: TRBV28
abundance: -

CDR3aa: CASSVQGQNEQFF
CDR3nt: TGTGCCAGTAGTGTCCAGGGGCAGAATGAGCAGTTCTTC
j_gene: TRBJ2-1
d_gene: -
v_gene: TRBV19
abundance: -

CDR3aa: CASNPGGEGTDTQYF
CDR3nt: TGTGCCAGCAATCCTGGGGGCGAGGGCACAGATACGCAGTATTTT
j_gene: TRBJ2-3
d_gene: -
v_gene: TRBV28
abundance: -

CDR3aa: CASSTPGPEAFF
CDR3nt: TGTGCCAGTAGTACTCCAGGGCCCGAAGCTTTCTTT
j_gene: TRBJ1-1
d_gene: -
v_gene: TRBV19
abundance: -

CDR3aa: CASSVDSGSYEQYF
CDR3nt: TGTGCCAGCAGCGTAGACAGCGGCTCCTACGAGCAGTACTTC
j_gene: TRBJ2-7
d_gene: -
v_gene: TRBV9
abundance: -

CDR3aa: CASSLTAGGPVGSGANVLTF
CDR3nt: TGTGCCAGCAGTTTAACGGCAGGGGGTCCCGTAGGCTCTGGGGCCAACGTCCTGACTTTC
j_gene: TRBJ2-6
d_gene: TRBD1
v_gene: TRBV28
abundance: -

CDR3aa: CASSLTGGPQHF
CDR3nt: TGTGCCAGCAGCTTGACAGGGGGGCCCCAGCATTTT
j_gene: TRBJ1-5
d_gene: TRBD1
v_gene: TRBV11-2
abundance: -

CDR3aa: CASSPLGLDRGETQYF
CDR3nt: TGTGCCAGCTCACCGCTCGGGTTGGACAGAGGAGAGACCCAGTACTTC
j_gene: TRBJ2-5
d_gene: -
v_gene: TRBV18
abundance: few

CDR3aa: CASSQDTRGSNEEYEQYF
CDR3nt: TGCGCCAGCAGCCAAGATACCCGGGGTAGCAATGAGGAATACGAGCAGTACTTC
j_gene: TRBJ2-7
d_gene: -
v_gene: TRBV4-1
abundance: -

CDR3aa: CASSVLPNTGELFF
CDR3nt: TGTGCCAGCAGCGTACTGCCGAACACCGGGGAGCTGTTTTTT
j_gene: TRBJ2-2
d_gene: -
v_gene: TRBV9
abundance: -

CDR3aa: CASKDIGTYEQYF
CDR3nt: TGTGCCAGCAAGGACATAGGTACATACGAGCAGTACTTC
j_gene: TRBJ2-7
d_gene: -
v_gene: TRBV28
abundance: -

CDR3aa: CASSLSGGGGSYEQYF
CDR3nt: TGTGCCAGCAGTTTATCCGGGGGGGGAGGCTCCTACGAGCAGTACTTC
j_gene: TRBJ2-7
d_gene: TRBD2
v_gene: TRBV28
abundance: -

CDR3aa: CASSLGRLTTHSPEAFF
CDR3nt: TGTGCCAGTAGTCTCGGAAGGCTTACTACACATTCCCCTGAAGCTTTCTTT
j_gene: TRBJ1-1
d_gene: -
v_gene: TRBV19
abundance: -

CDR3aa: CASSLYRAGGVAYEQYF
CDR3nt: TGTGCCAGCAGCTTGTATCGAGCGGGAGGTGTGGCCTACGAGCAGTACTTC
j_gene: TRBJ2-7
d_gene: TRBD2
v_gene: TRBV5-6
abundance: -

CDR3aa: CASSYRQLYNEQFF
CDR3nt: TGTGCCAGCAGTTACAGACAGCTATACAATGAGCAGTTCTTC
j_gene: TRBJ2-1
d_gene: -
v_gene: TRBV6-6
abundance: -

CDR3aa: CASSYVPGPGREAFF
CDR3nt: TGTGCCAGCAGTTACGTTCCTGGGCCAGGTCGTGAAGCTTTCTTT
j_gene: TRBJ1-1
d_gene: -
v_gene: TRBV6-6
abundance: -

CDR3aa: CASGTGGHEQYF
CDR3nt: TGCGCCAGCGGGACAGGGGGGCACGAGCAGTACTTC
j_gene: TRBJ2-7
d_gene: TRBD1
v_gene: TRBV10-2
abundance: -

CDR3aa: CASSDPSDTQYF
CDR3nt: TGTGCCAGCAGTGACCCATCAGATACGCAGTATTTT
j_gene: TRBJ2-3
d_gene: -
v_gene: TRBV6-5
abundance: -

CDR3aa: CASSVEGNTEAFF
CDR3nt: TGTGCCAGCAGCGTAGAGGGGAACACTGAAGCTTTCTTT
j_gene: TRBJ1-1
d_gene: -
v_gene: TRBV9
abundance: few

CDR3aa: CASSVSDSYEQYF
CDR3nt: TGTGCCAGCAGCGTATCCGACAGCTACGAGCAGTACTTC
j_gene: TRBJ2-7
d_gene: -
v_gene: TRBV9
abundance: -

CDR3aa: CASSHQGRGTYEQYF
CDR3nt: TGCGCCAGCAGCCACCAGGGTAGGGGTACCTACGAGCAGTACTTC
j_gene: TRBJ2-7
d_gene: -
v_gene: TRBV4-1
abundance: -

CDR3aa: CASSTWGGNEQFF
CDR3nt: TGTGCCAGCAGCACCTGGGGGGGGAATGAGCAGTTCTTC
j_gene: TRBJ2-1
d_gene: TRBD2
v_gene: TRBV5-4
abundance: -

CDR3aa: CASSQAHRFWHEQYF
CDR3nt: TGCGCCAGCAGCCAAGCCCACCGCTTTTGGCACGAGCAGTACTTC
j_gene: TRBJ2-7
d_gene: -
v_gene: TRBV4-1
abundance: -

CDR3aa: CASSWTGDPTEAFF
CDR3nt: TGTGCCAGCAGCTGGACAGGGGACCCCACTGAAGCTTTCTTT
j_gene: TRBJ1-1
d_gene: TRBD1
v_gene: TRBV27
abundance: -

CDR3aa: CASSVGGGTYEQYF
CDR3nt: TGTGCCAGCAGCGTTGGGGGAGGCACCTACGAGCAGTACTTC
j_gene: TRBJ2-7
d_gene: -
v_gene: TRBV9
abundance: -

CDR3aa: CASSLGAGNYGYTF
CDR3nt: TGTGCCAGCAGCTTAGGTGCAGGCAACTATGGCTACACCTTC
j_gene: TRBJ1-2
d_gene: -
v_gene: TRBV13
abundance: -

CDR3aa: CASSLLGAGTEAFF
CDR3nt: TGTGCCAGCAGCTTACTGGGGGCCGGCACTGAAGCTTTCTTT
j_gene: TRBJ1-1
d_gene: -
v_gene: TRBV7-3
abundance: -

CDR3aa: CASSLRSLAGDYEQYF
CDR3nt: TGTGCCAGCAGTTTAAGATCCTTAGCGGGAGACTACGAGCAGTACTTC
j_gene: TRBJ2-7
d_gene: TRBD2
v_gene: TRBV28
abundance: -

CDR3aa: CASSLQGASEAFF
CDR3nt: TGTGCCAGTAGCCTACAGGGGGCATCGGAAGCTTTCTTT
j_gene: TRBJ1-1
d_gene: TRBD1
v_gene: TRBV19
abundance: -

CDR3aa: CASSQDLREQYF
CDR3nt: TGCGCCAGCAGCCAAGATCTGAGAGAGCAGTACTTC
j_gene: TRBJ2-7
d_gene: -
v_gene: TRBV4-3
abundance: -

CDR3aa: CASSSIGAAEAFF
CDR3nt: TGTGCCAGCAGTTCGATAGGGGCCGCTGAAGCTTTCTTT
j_gene: TRBJ1-1
d_gene: -
v_gene: TRBV27
abundance: few

CDR3aa: CASSIVTGTDTQYF
CDR3nt: TGTGCCAGTAGTATAGTGACTGGCACAGATACGCAGTATTTT
j_gene: TRBJ2-3
d_gene: -
v_gene: TRBV19
abundance: -

CDR3aa: CAITSAPLAATYEQYF
CDR3nt: TGTGCCATCACTTCAGCTCCACTAGCCGCCACCTACGAGCAGTACTTC
j_gene: TRBJ2-7
d_gene: -
v_gene: TRBV10-3
abundance: -

CDR3aa: CASCQLGNTEAFF
CDR3nt: TGTGCCAGCTGCCAACTCGGGAACACTGAAGCTTTCTTT
j_gene: TRBJ1-1
d_gene: -
v_gene: TRBV6-1
abundance: -

CDR3aa: CASSPPPRMNTEAFF
CDR3nt: TGCGCCAGCAGCCCACCCCCTCGTATGAACACTGAAGCTTTCTTT
j_gene: TRBJ1-1
d_gene: -
v_gene: TRBV4-1
abundance: -

CDR3aa: CSVARRGGANYGYTF
CDR3nt: TGCAGCGTTGCGCGTCGCGGGGGGGCTAACTATGGCTACACCTTC
j_gene: TRBJ1-2
d_gene: -
v_gene: TRBV29-1
abundance: -

CDR3aa: CATSRSRLAGGEQFF
CDR3nt: TGTGCCACCAGCAGATCTCGACTAGCGGGAGGTGAGCAGTTCTTC
j_gene: TRBJ2-1
d_gene: TRBD2
v_gene: TRBV15
abundance: -

CDR3aa: CASSLESANSYEQYF
CDR3nt: TGCGCCAGCAGCTTGGAGTCGGCAAACTCCTACGAGCAGTACTTC
j_gene: TRBJ2-7
d_gene: -
v_gene: TRBV5-1
abundance: -

CDR3aa: CASSQDRLIQETQYF
CDR3nt: TGCGCCAGCAGCCAGGACAGGTTAATCCAAGAGACCCAGTACTTC
j_gene: TRBJ2-5
d_gene: TRBD1
v_gene: TRBV4-1
abundance: -

CDR3aa: CASSRDRGGSRNTDTQYF
CDR3nt: TGTGCCAGCAGCCGGGACAGGGGAGGTAGTCGGAACACAGATACGCAGTATTTT
j_gene: TRBJ2-3
d_gene: TRBD1
v_gene: TRBV5-6
abundance: -

CDR3aa: CASSQEDRLSYEQYF
CDR3nt: TGTGCCAGCAGCCAAGAAGATCGCCTCTCCTACGAGCAGTACTTC
j_gene: TRBJ2-7
d_gene: -
v_gene: TRBV4-2
abundance: -

CDR3aa: CASSLSQGVDEQYF
CDR3nt: TGTGCCAGCAGTTTAAGCCAGGGCGTCGACGAGCAGTACTTC
j_gene: TRBJ2-7
d_gene: -
v_gene: TRBV28
abundance: -